The entry that follows covers one T cell receptor (beta chain) sequence. This entry is derived from a study of blood T cell repertoires in COVID-19. Study in general: Some COVID-19 samples were acute and others convalescent; all came from the United States, Italy and Spain. PBMCs, B-cell-depleted T cells, or T cells were the source of the cDNA or gDNA that made up the material.

Here immunoSEQ multiplex PCR was the method, and the copy in TCRdb shows in-frame clones only, minus some. Of some 290,000 clones in the sample, roughly 87% were seen once. Trimming removed 3 bases from V and 4 bases from J; junction bases left unmatched: 15. The germline CDR1 and CDR2 sequences are LNHDA and SQIVND (reference sequence). The CDR3 contains 19 residues. The J gene is TRBJ2-3, the V gene TRBV19; 11 bases match TRBD1. The specimen was peripheral blood. The receptor's source is a woman in her forties or fifties who had recovered from COVID-19. The CDR3 protein is CASSMGRFLGTGGSDTQYF. CDR3 coding DNA: TGTGCCAGTAGTATGGGCCGGTTTCTCGGGACAGGGGGATCAGATACGCAGTATTTT.